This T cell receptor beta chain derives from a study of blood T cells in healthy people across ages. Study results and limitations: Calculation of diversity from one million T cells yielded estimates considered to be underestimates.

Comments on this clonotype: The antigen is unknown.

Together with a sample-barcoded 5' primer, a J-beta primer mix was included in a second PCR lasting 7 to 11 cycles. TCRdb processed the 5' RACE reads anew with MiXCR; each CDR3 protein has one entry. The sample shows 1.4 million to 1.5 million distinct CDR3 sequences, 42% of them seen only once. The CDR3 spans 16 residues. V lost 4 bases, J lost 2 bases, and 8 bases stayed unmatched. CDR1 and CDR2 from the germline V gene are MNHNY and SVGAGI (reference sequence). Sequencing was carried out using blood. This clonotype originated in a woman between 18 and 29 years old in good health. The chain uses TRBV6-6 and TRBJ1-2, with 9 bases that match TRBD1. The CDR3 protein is CASSSPWGQGNYGYTF. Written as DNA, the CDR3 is TGTGCCAGCAGTTCCCCTTGGGGACAGGGAAACTATGGCTACACCTTC.